The 18 T cell receptor beta chains in this list originate from one sample, sequenced in a study of patients with pleural tuberculosis. TCRdb reanalysed the reads using MiXCR and keeps one entry per CDR3 protein. The sample lists nearly 30,000 distinct CDR3 sequences; over 15% were seen once. The sequenced material came from peripheral blood. These receptors were obtained from a human donor with pleural tuberculosis.

The rearrangement uses TRBV9 and TRBJ2-5, with D hard to call. Trimming took off 0 bases at V and 5 bases at J, with 14 bases between the two ends. CDR1 and CDR2 (germline): SGDLS, YYNGEE. This CDR3 region has 15 residues. CDR3 region: CASSVVGSGSETQYF. Here the CDR3 DNA reads TGTGCCAGCAGCGTAGTGGGTAGTGGCTCGGAGACCCAGTACTTC.

The chain couples TRBV9 to TRBJ2-1; the D is unclear. Trimming cost V 5 bases and J 9 bases, with 3 bases left between them. The CDR3 consists of 9 residues. Per germline, CDR1 SGDLS and CDR2 YYNGEE. CDR3 protein: CASRPEQFF. CDR3 nucleotide sequence: TGTGCCAGCAGGCCTGAGCAGTTCTTC.

In regard to this clonotype: Since a much larger clone is just one base distant, this may be a read error. J is TRBJ2-7 and V is TRBV12-3 or TRBV12-4; D unclear. The CDR3 is made up of 15 amino acids. V was pared by 7 bases and J by 2 bases, with 18 bases between. CDR3 residues: CASIPPGQVAYEQYF. Written as DNA, the CDR3 is TGTGCCAGCATCCCCCCTGGGCAGGTAGCCTACGAGCAGTACTTC.

Ten or more counts support this clonotype. This chain joins TRBV5-4 and TRBJ2-3; the match to TRBD2 covers 10 bases. With 3 bases clipped from V and 0 bases from J, the junction kept 7 bases outside the gene matches. The germline CDR1 and CDR2 sequences are SGHNT and YYREEE (reference sequence). The CDR3 length is 17 residues. CDR3 sequence: CASSSPLAGASTDTQYF. CDR3 coding DNA: TGTGCCAGCAGCTCCCCTCTAGCGGGGGCGAGCACAGATACGCAGTATTTT.

This clonotype was seen ten or more times. The gene calls are TRBV5-4 and TRBJ1-6; 9 nucleotides agree with TRBD1. From germline, CDR1 is SGHNT and CDR2 YYREEE (reference sequence). V lost 3 bases to trimming and J lost 7 bases; unmatched junction nucleotides: 8. The CDR3 sequence is 16 residues long. The CDR3 nucleotides are TGTGCCAGCAGCTCGGGAGGGACAGGGCTAAATTCACCCCTCCACTTT. It translates to CASSSGGTGLNSPLHF.

In its sample, this clonotype is medium-sized. This chain uses TRBV6-1 with TRBJ1-2; D might be TRBD1 (6 bases). The ends were cut back, 10 bases at V and 2 bases at J, with 17 bases in the middle. CDR3 size: 14 residues. The germline CDR1 and CDR2 sequences are MNHNS and SASEGT. The CDR3: CAIDNRDTNYGYTF. The CDR3 DNA sequence: TGTGCCATCGACAACCGGGACACAAACTATGGCTACACCTTC.

This clonotype has ten or more counts. The chain uses TRBV7-6 and TRBJ1-1; D gene ambiguous. Deletions cut 8 bases from V and 0 bases from J, with 16 bases between. The CDR3 extends over 15 amino acids. The germline V gene has CDR1 SGHVS and CDR2 FNYEAQ. CDR3 nucleotide sequence: TGTGCCAGCCGAAGCCTGGAGGATATGAACACTGAAGCTTTCTTT. Translation gives CASRSLEDMNTEAFF.

In this sample, this clonotype turned up many times. This chain joins TRBV3-1 and TRBJ2-3; unclear D gene. Germline V gives CDR1 LGHDT, CDR2 YNNKEL (reference sequence). Deletions cut 0 bases from V and 8 bases from J, with 9 bases between. The CDR3 extends over 13 amino acids. The CDR3 here is CASSQERIGTQYF. The CDR3 DNA sequence: TGTGCCAGCAGCCAAGAAAGAATAGGTACGCAGTATTTT.

On this clonotype itself: The missing conserved phenylalanine or tryptophan at the end of this CDR3 makes a read error likely. No DNA is shown, since the ends of the CDR3 on it are uncertain; the CDR3 is the one TCRdb lists. The V call is TRBV6-6, the J call TRBJ1-2; the D call TRBD1 from the table was never checked on the DNA. The CDR3 length is 14 residues, termini included. Germline-derived CDR1 and CDR2 are MNHNY and SVGAGI (reference sequence). CDR3 region: CASSGTGGNYGYNL.

At least ten counts were recorded for this clonotype. The chain uses TRBV20-1 and TRBJ2-1; 9 nucleotides match TRBD2. Trimming at V came to 1 base and at J to 3 bases, leaving 1 base not matched to a gene. Per germline, CDR1 DFQATT and CDR2 SNEGSKA (reference sequence). CDR3 size: 14 residues. CDR3 sequence (DNA): TGCAGTGCTAGAGGACTAGCGGACTACAATGAGCAGTTCTTC. This codes for CSARGLADYNEQFF.

This clonotype was recorded at least ten times. This rearrangement joins TRBV7-9 to TRBJ2-2, with D unresolved. Trimming took off 1 base at V and 3 bases at J, with 3 bases between the two ends. Germline V CDR1 and CDR2: SEHNR, FQNEAQ (reference sequence). The CDR3 contains 13 residues. The CDR3 DNA reads as TGTGCCAGCAGCTTAGGGTACACCGGGGAGCTGTTTTTT. Its translation: CASSLGYTGELFF.

At least ten counts were recorded for this clonotype. The chain recombines TRBV10-3 with TRBJ2-7, with TRBD1 identical over 9 bases. V was clipped by 11 bases and J by 4 bases; unmatched bases: 9. CDR3 length equals 13 residues. CDR1 is ENHRY and CDR2 is SYGVKD in the germline V gene. The chain's CDR3 is CAASTGGSYEQYF. The CDR3, as DNA: TGTGCCGCGTCGACAGGGGGATCGTACGAGCAGTACTTC.

This clonotype was recorded at least ten times. V gene TRBV20-1 combines with J gene TRBJ2-1, with D tentatively TRBD2 (6 bases). V lost 5 bases and J lost 8, with 19 bases in between. The CDR3 covers 14 residues. Germline assignment: CDR1 DFQATT and CDR2 SNEGSKA (reference sequence). The CDR3 reads CSAADPGPGDEQFF. The CDR3 nucleotides are TGCAGTGCTGCGGATCCGGGTCCGGGGGATGAGCAGTTCTTC.

A word on this clonotype: A much bigger clone sits one base away, suggesting this may be a read error. This CDR3 is CSVYIATNEKLFF. The CDR3 bases are TGCAGCGTTTACATCGCAACTAATGAAAAACTGTTTTTT. The J gene is TRBJ1-4, the V gene TRBV29-1; D gene ambiguous. V lost 5 bases and J lost 0, with 7 bases in between. There are 13 residues in the CDR3. Germline values: CDR1 SQVTM, CDR2 ANQGSEA. Drawing the rest from reference TRBV29-1 and TRBJ1-4, the complete variable domain is SAVISQKPSRDICQRGTSLTIQCQVDSQVTMMFWYRQQPGQSLTLIATANQGSEATYESGFVIDKFPISRPNLTFSTLTVSNMSPEDSSIYLCSVYIATNEKLFFGSGTQLSVL.

At least ten counts were recorded for this clonotype. CDR3 sequence: CASSLGPSGSGYEQYF. The CDR3 bases are TGTGCCAGCAGCCTCGGGCCTAGCGGGAGTGGGTACGAGCAGTACTTC. The rearrangement links TRBV3-1 to TRBJ2-7; 10 bases align to TRBD2. Losses at the gene ends were 4 bases for V and 4 bases for J; bases not matched to a gene: 10. The CDR3 is 16 residues long. The germline V gene has CDR1 LGHDT and CDR2 YNNKEL (reference sequence).

At least ten counts were recorded for this clonotype. The rearrangement uses TRBV12-3 or TRBV12-4 and TRBJ1-1, with D tentatively TRBD1 (6 bases). The CDR3 has 14 residues. Trimming stripped 6 bases from V and 4 bases from J, with 15 bases between. CDR3 sequence: CASRPDRRGTEAFF. CDR3 in DNA: TGTGCCAGCAGACCCGACAGGAGAGGCACTGAAGCTTTCTTT.

By sample share, this clonotype is medium-sized (0.01 to 0.1%). This chain uses TRBV27 with TRBJ1-1; D is unresolved. Germline CDR1 and CDR2: MNHEY and SMNVEV (reference sequence). The germline V and J ends were trimmed by 2 bases and 4 bases, with 14 bases remaining between them. This CDR3 is 15 amino acids long. This CDR3 reads CASSLKDLSGTEAFF. Written as DNA, the CDR3 is TGTGCCAGCAGTTTAAAAGACCTTTCGGGCACTGAAGCTTTCTTT.

This clonotype was seen ten or more times. V is TRBV19 and J is TRBJ2-5; D uncertain. The CDR3 runs to 15 residues. V dropped 1 base and J dropped 7 bases, with 16 bases sitting between them. Per the germline V gene, CDR1 is LNHDA and CDR2 is SQIVND (reference sequence). The CDR3 sequence is CASSIGGPAMRTQYF. As DNA, the CDR3 is TGTGCCAGTAGTATAGGTGGACCAGCGATGAGGACCCAGTACTTC. The whole variable domain, filled in from reference TRBV19 and TRBJ2-5, reads DGGITQSPKYLFRKEGQNVTLSCEQNLNHDAMYWYRQDPGQGLRLIYYSQIVNDFQKGDIAEGYSVSREKKESFPLTVTSAQKNPTAFYLCASSIGGPAMRTQYFGPGTRLLVL.